The 12 T cell receptor beta chains given below trace back to one sample, sequenced in a study of T cells after yellow fever vaccination (dated by TCRdb to about 2019). Reading the label with the study, this specimen's treatment or condition is: live attenuated yellow fever vaccine strain. Libraries were made using 5' RACE. The instrument given in TCRdb is Illumina NovaSeq 6000. TCRdb reprocessed the public reads (quality trimming at Q25 with fastp, clone calling with MiXCR) and kept in-frame beta chains. Rows are combined by CDR3 protein, so each entry shows the most common genes and DNA. This sample lists approximately 450,000 distinct CDR3 sequences; around 19% were detected once. About a sixth of the sample is in the top ten clones. This sample comprised PBMCs, obtained before the yellow fever booster vaccination. These receptors all come from a man between 18 and 29 years old who received the YFV17D yellow fever vaccine.

The table lists this clonotype with a count of one. The chain carries TRBV10-3 and TRBJ1-5; unclear D gene. CDR3 length equals 17 residues. The V and J ends lost 1 base and 1 base respectively, with 14 bases between them. From germline, CDR1 is ENHRY and CDR2 SYGVKD. This CDR3 is CAISEYQLGGSNQPQHF. The DNA for the CDR3 is TGTGCCATCAGTGAGTATCAATTAGGAGGAAGCAATCAGCCCCAGCATTTT.

The chain links TRBV12-3 or TRBV12-4 to TRBJ2-1; D is unresolved. V was trimmed by 5 bases and J by 12 bases, leaving 8 bases between them. The CDR3 covers 10 residues. CDR3 bases: TGTGCCAGCAGTAGGCGGACGCAGTTCTTC. Translated, it gives CASSRRTQFF.

CDR3 DNA: TGTGCCAGCAGTTCCCCCCCCGCCGAGCAGTACTTC. This translates into CASSSPPAEQYF. The rearrangement links TRBV6-2 or TRBV6-3 to TRBJ2-7; D is ambiguous. Looked up from germline, CDR1 is MNHEY and CDR2 is SVGEGT. V lost 4 bases and J 6 bases, leaving 10 bases between the germline ends. This CDR3 has 12 residues.

The rearrangement links TRBV4-1 to TRBJ2-5; D remains ambiguous. The CDR3 consists of 16 residues. The ends were cut back, 3 bases at V and 2 bases at J, with 16 bases in the middle. Per the germline V gene, CDR1 is MGHRA and CDR2 is YSYEKL. The CDR3 sequence: CASSHSKKEFQETQYF. The CDR3 DNA sequence: TGCGCCAGCAGCCATTCTAAAAAGGAGTTTCAAGAGACCCAGTACTTC.

This clonotype turned up a few times. The chain employs TRBV10-3 and TRBJ1-1; a weak D match, TRBD1 (5 bases). The germline gives CDR1 ENHRY, CDR2 SYGVKD. Trimming removed 0 bases from V and 0 bases from J, with 11 bases in between. This CDR3 is 16 amino acids long. This chain's CDR3 is CAISESLGVLNTEAFF. The CDR3 nucleotides read TGTGCCATCAGTGAGTCCTTGGGGGTATTGAACACTGAAGCTTTCTTT.

The chain links TRBV7-6 to TRBJ2-2; the match to TRBD2 covers 8 bases. V shed 10 bases, J shed 10 bases, and the junction held 5 bases outside the gene matches. This CDR3 has 11 residues. Germline CDR1 is SGHVS and CDR2 is FNYEAQ. CDR3 protein: CATLAGLELFF. In nucleotides, the CDR3 is TGTGCCACATTAGCGGGGTTGGAGCTGTTTTTT.

In its sample, this clonotype was seen a few times. The CDR3 sequence is CSVGRGRQPQHF. The CDR3 bases are TGCAGCGTTGGGAGAGGCAGGCAGCCCCAGCATTTT. The chain links TRBV29-1 to TRBJ1-5; D is unresolved. The CDR3 sequence is 12 residues long. The germline CDR1 and CDR2 sequences are SQVTM and ANQGSEA. Trimming shortened V by 4 bases and J by 7 bases, and 11 bases separated the two germline ends.

The table lists this clonotype with a few counts. V gene TRBV7-2 combines with J gene TRBJ2-7; D may be TRBD1 or TRBD2 (5 bases each). The CDR3 is 15 amino acids. Germline CDR1 is SGHTA and CDR2 is FQGNSA. V lost 2 bases and J 0 bases, leaving 11 bases between the germline ends. The CDR3 protein is CASSLMPGSSYEQYV. The CDR3 coding sequence is TGTGCCAGCAGCTTAATGCCAGGGAGCTCCTACGAGCAGTACGTC.

This chain connects TRBV30 to TRBJ1-2; unclear D gene. Trimming left V 7 bases short and J 8 bases short, with 20 bases between. This CDR3 contains 13 residues. Looked up from germline, CDR1 is GTSNPN and CDR2 is SVGIG (reference sequence). CDR3 protein: CASPAGRRRGYTF. CDR3 nucleotide sequence: TGTGCCTCGCCCGCAGGCAGAAGGAGGGGCTACACCTTC. Supplemented by reference TRBV30 and TRBJ1-2, the full variable domain reads SQTIHQWPATLVQPVGSPLSLECTVEGTSNPNLYWYRQAAGRGLQLLFYSVGIGQISSEVPQNLSASRPQDRQFILSSKKLLLSDSGFYLCASPAGRRRGYTFGSGTRLTVV.

The chain links TRBV5-1 to TRBJ1-2; 9 bases line up with TRBD1. The CDR3 has 15 amino acids. From germline, CDR1 is SGHRS and CDR2 YFSETQ. Losses at the gene ends were 1 base for V and 7 bases for J; bases not matched to a gene: 8. CDR3 in amino acids: CASSLTGQGSSGYTF. In DNA form, the CDR3 reads TGCGCCAGCAGCTTGACCGGACAGGGGTCGTCTGGCTACACCTTC.

V gene TRBV5-5 combines with J gene TRBJ2-7, with 7 bases that match TRBD1. Looked up from germline, CDR1 is SGHKS and CDR2 is YYEKEE (reference sequence). The J segment lost 0 bases and the V segment lost 0 bases, leaving 3 bases of the junction unmatched. CDR3 length: 15 amino acids. CDR3 nucleotides: TGTGCCAGCAGCTTGGGAGGGGGCCGCTCCTACGAGCAGTACTTC. The encoded protein is CASSLGGGRSYEQYF.

The rearrangement uses TRBV6-1 and TRBJ2-5, with D possibly being TRBD1 or TRBD2 (6 bases each). The CDR3 runs to 15 residues. Germline V gene data show CDR1 as MNHNS and CDR2 as SASEGT. Deletions cut 4 bases from V and 5 bases from J, with 17 bases between. As DNA, the CDR3 is TGTGCCAGCAGTGCGCGGGACATGGGGTCTGAGACCCAGTACTTC. It yields the protein CASSARDMGSETQYF.